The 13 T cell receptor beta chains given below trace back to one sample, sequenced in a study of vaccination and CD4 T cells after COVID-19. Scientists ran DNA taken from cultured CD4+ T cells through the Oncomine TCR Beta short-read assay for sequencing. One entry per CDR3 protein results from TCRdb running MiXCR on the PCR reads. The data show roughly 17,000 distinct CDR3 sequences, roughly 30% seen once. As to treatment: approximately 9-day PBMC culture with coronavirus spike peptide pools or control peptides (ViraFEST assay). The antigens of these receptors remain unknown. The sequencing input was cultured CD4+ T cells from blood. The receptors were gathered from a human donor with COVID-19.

This CDR3 is CASSFETRGRDTQYF. CDR3 in DNA: TGTGCCAGCAGTTTTGAGACTAGGGGACGGGATACGCAGTATTTT. This chain uses TRBV12-3 or TRBV12-4 with TRBJ2-3; D might be TRBD2 (6 bases). The CDR3 is 15 amino acids. V lost 3 bases, J lost 6 bases, and 16 bases lay in between.

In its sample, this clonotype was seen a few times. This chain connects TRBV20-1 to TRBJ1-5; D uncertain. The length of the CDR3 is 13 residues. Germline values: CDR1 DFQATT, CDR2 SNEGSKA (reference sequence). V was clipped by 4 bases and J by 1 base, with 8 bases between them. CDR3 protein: CSATPGSNQPQHF. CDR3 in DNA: TGCAGTGCTACCCCGGGAAGCAATCAGCCCCAGCATTTT.

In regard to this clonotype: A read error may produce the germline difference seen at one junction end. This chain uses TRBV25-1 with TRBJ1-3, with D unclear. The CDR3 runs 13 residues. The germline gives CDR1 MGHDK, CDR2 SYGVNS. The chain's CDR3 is CASSAGSGTTIYF. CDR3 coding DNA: TGTGCCAGCAGTGCGGGATCCGGAACCACCATATATTTT.

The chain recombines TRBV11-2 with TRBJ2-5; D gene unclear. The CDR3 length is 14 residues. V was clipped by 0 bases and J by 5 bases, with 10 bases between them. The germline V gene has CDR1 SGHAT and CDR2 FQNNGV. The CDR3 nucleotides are TGTGCCAGCAGCTTAGAACGTCTCGCGGAGACCCAGTACTTC. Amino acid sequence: CASSLERLAETQYF.

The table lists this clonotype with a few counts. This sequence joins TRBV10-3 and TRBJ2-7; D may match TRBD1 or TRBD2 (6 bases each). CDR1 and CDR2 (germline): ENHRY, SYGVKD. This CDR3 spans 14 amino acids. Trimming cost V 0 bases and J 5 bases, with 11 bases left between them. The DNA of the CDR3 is TGTGCCATCAGTGAGTCCCCGAGGGGGGACGAGCAGTACTTC. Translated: CAISESPRGDEQYF.

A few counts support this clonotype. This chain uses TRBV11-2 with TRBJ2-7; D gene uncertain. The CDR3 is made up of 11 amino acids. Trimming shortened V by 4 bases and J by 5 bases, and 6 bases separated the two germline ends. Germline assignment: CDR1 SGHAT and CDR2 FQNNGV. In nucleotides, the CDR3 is TGTGCCAGCAGCTGGGGTAACGAGCAGTACTTC. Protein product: CASSWGNEQYF.

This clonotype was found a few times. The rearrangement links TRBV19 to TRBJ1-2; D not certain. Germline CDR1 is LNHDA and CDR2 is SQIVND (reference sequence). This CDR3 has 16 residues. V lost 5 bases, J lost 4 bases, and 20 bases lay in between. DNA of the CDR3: TGTGCCAGTAGTGTAAAAACCACCGATCGGCTCTATGGCTACACCTTC. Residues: CASSVKTTDRLYGYTF.

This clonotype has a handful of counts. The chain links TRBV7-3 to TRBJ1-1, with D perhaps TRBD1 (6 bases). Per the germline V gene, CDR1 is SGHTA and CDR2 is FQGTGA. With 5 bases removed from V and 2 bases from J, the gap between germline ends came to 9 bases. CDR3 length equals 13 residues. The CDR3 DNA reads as TGTGCCAGCAGCCGAGGGGGTAACACTGAAGCTTTCTTT. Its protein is CASSRGGNTEAFF.

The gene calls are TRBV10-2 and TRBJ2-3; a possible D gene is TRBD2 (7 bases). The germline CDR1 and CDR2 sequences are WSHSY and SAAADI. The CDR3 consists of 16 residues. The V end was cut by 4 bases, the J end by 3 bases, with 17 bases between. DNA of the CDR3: TGCGCCAGCAGTGCGGGGGGCCTTGTTCTGACAGATACGCAGTATTTT. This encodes CASSAGGLVLTDTQYF.

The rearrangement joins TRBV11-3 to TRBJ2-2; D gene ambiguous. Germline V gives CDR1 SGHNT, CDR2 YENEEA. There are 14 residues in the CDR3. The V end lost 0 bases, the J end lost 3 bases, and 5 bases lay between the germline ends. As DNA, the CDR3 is TGTGCCAGCAGCTTAGAAGCAGACACCGGGGAGCTGTTTTTT. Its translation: CASSLEADTGELFF.

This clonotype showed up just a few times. The CDR3 loop is CASGRGPANTGELFF. CDR3 nucleotide sequence: TGTGCTAGCGGCCGGGGGCCCGCAAACACCGGGGAGCTGTTTTTT. This chain links TRBV7-7 with TRBJ2-2; the D call may be TRBD1 or TRBD2 (6 bases each). This CDR3 is 15 amino acids long. Germline V gene data show CDR1 as SSHAT and CDR2 as FNYEAQ (reference sequence).

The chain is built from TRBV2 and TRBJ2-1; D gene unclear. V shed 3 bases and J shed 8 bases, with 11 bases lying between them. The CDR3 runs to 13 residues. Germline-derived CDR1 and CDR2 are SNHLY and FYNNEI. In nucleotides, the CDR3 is TGTGCCAGCAGTGAGGAGACTTATTATGAGCAGTTCTTC. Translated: CASSEETYYEQFF.

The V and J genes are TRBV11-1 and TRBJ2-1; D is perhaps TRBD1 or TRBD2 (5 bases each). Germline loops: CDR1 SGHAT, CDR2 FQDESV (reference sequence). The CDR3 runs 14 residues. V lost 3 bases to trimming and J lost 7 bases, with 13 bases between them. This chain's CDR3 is CASSFKRRENEQFF. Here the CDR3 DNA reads TGTGCCAGCAGCTTCAAGCGCAGGGAGAATGAGCAGTTCTTC.